The source of this TCR beta chain is a study of lymphopenia after photon versus proton radiotherapy. General study points: Post-nadir diversity loss with photons came from oligoclonal expansion, particularly CD8+ Temra cells. Better survival with proton therapy was suggested as possible, not demonstrated.

The CDR3 extends over 15 amino acids. Germline lookup yields CDR1 SEHNR and CDR2 FQNEAQ (reference sequence). The germline V and J ends were trimmed by 1 base and 3 bases, with 11 bases remaining between them. As for this clone: Its antigen remains unidentified.

Repertoires were generated with immunoSEQ multiplex PCR, while TCRdb's copy carries only in-frame clones and drops some. The repertoire has fewer than 25,000 clones, 75% to 90% of them found once; the top ten carry around 10%. The J gene is TRBJ2-3, the V gene TRBV7-9; D call uncertain. The sequencing used peripheral blood, collected from a patient treated with proton-based radiotherapy. The TCR was taken from a man at least 80 years old with esophageal cancer. Here the CDR3 reads CASSLEAGHTDTQYF. For the CDR3, the DNA is TGTGCCAGCAGCTTAGAGGCAGGTCATACAGATACGCAGTATTTT. Complete variable domain (other parts from reference TRBV7-9 and TRBJ2-3): DTGVSQNPRHKITKRGQNVTFRCDPISEHNRLYWYRQTLGQGPEFLTYFQNEAQLEKSRLLSDRFSAERPKGSFSTLEIQRTEQGDSAMYLCASSLEAGHTDTQYFGPGTRLTVL.